This TCR beta chain was retrieved from a study of response to subunit inactivated influenza vaccine. MiXCR, applied by TCRdb to the RT-PCR reads, yields one record per CDR3 protein. The sample includes around 480,000 distinct CDR3 sequences, 11% of them seen just once. Broader study findings: Seasonal influenza vaccination, on each occasion, was suggested by the authors to recruit few new T cells.

Concerning this clonotype: Its specificity is not known.

V was shortened by 8 bases and J by 4 bases, with 24 bases between the two germline ends. The CDR3 totals 17 residues. The germline gives CDR1 SNHLY, CDR2 FYNNEI. The sequence was obtained from a middle-aged man who received an inactivated influenza vaccine. The J gene is TRBJ2-1, the V gene TRBV2; perhaps TRBD2 as D (6 bases). The sample consisted of PBMCs from blood, taken roughly 6 weeks after vaccination. For the CDR3, the DNA is TGTGCCAGCTGTGGGGACGGGCTAGCGACCCTATACAATGAGCAGTTCTTC. The encoded protein is CASCGDGLATLYNEQFF.